Given below is one TCR beta chain in context. Its antigen is as yet unknown. This sample's treatment: some 20 received Ad26.COV2.S at low or high dose, single or two shots; several received placebo; per-sample allocation not given. Collection of the samples took place on day 63 after the first injection of vaccine or placebo. Boston supplied an adult donor aged 18-55 years. It was Wuhan-strain SARS-CoV-2 spike that the Ad26 vaccine vector expressed. This entry comes from a study of Ad26.COV2.S vaccination and SARS-CoV-2 variants. About the study: Ad26.COV2.S, an intramuscular injection, was given once or twice 56 days apart. Study observations and caveats: Estimates derived from TCR breadth and depth analyses may have underestimated total T cell responses.

This CDR3 contains 14 residues. From germline, CDR1 is SGHTA and CDR2 FQGNSA. V shed 5 bases and J shed 7 bases, with 18 bases lying between them. Repertoires were generated with immunoSEQ multiplex PCR, while TCRdb's copy carries only in-frame clones and drops some. The table includes some 450,000 clones, 90% detected once. The receptor was isolated from a person between 18 and 65 years old who received the Ad26.COV2.S COVID-19 vaccine or a placebo. The chain uses TRBV7-2 and TRBJ2-7; tentatively, D is TRBD2 (6 bases). The sample was peripheral blood, taken in a trial of Ad26.COV2.S vaccine versus placebo. Here the CDR3 reads CASSQQRASGEQYF. Here the CDR3 DNA reads TGTGCCAGCAGCCAACAGCGGGCGTCTGGGGAGCAGTACTTC.